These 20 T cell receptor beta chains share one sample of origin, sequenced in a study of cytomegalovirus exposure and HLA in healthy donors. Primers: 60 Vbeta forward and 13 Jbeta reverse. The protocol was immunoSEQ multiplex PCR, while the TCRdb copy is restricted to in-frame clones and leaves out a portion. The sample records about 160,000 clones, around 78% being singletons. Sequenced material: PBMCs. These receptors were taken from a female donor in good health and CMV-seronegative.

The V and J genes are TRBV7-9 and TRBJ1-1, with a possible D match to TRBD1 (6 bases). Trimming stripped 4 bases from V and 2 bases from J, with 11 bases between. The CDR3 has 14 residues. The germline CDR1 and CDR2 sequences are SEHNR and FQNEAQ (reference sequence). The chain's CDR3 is CASSYRTDNTEAFF. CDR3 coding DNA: TGTGCCAGCAGCTACCGGACAGACAACACTGAAGCTTTCTTT.

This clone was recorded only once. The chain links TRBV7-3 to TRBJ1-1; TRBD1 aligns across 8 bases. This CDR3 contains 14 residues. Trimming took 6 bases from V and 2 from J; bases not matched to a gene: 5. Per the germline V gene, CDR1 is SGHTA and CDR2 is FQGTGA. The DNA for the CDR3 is TGTGCCAGCAGTTCCGGGACAGGAAACACTGAAGCTTTCTTT. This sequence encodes CASSSGTGNTEAFF.

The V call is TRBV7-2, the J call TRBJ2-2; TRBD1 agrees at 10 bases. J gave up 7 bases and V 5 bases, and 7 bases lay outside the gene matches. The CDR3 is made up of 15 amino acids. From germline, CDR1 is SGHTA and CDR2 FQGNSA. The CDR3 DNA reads TGTGCCAGCAGCATCCGGACAGGGGGAAGCGGGGAGCTGTTTTTT. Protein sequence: CASSIRTGGSGELFF.

CDR3 region: CASSPHGQGGDGYTF. The CDR3 DNA reads as TGTGCCAGCAGCCCTCACGGACAGGGTGGAGATGGCTACACCTTC. The rearrangement joins TRBV7-3 to TRBJ1-2; 8 nucleotides line up with TRBD1. V trimming: 5 bases; J trimming: 6 bases; junction bases outside the gene matches: 11. Germline-derived CDR1 and CDR2 are SGHTA and FQGTGA. The CDR3 runs 15 residues.

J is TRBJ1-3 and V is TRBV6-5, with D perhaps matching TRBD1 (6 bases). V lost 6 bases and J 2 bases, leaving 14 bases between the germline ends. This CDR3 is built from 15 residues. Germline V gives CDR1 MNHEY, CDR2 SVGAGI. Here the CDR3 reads CASSQTGGPGNTIYF. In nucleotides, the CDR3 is TGTGCCAGCAGCCAAACGGGGGGCCCTGGAAACACCATATATTTT.

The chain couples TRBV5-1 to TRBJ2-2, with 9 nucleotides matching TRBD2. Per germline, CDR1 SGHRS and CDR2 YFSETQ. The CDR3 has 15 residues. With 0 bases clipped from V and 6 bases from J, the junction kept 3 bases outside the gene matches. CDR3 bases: TGCGCCAGCAGCTTGGTAGCGGGAGTAGCCGGGGAGCTGTTTTTT. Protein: CASSLVAGVAGELFF.

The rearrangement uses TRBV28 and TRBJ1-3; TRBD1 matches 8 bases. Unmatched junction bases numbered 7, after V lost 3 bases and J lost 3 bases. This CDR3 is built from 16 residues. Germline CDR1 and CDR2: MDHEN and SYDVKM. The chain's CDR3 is CASSFPGGSGGNTIYF. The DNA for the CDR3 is TGTGCCAGCAGTTTCCCAGGGGGCTCTGGTGGAAACACCATATATTTT.

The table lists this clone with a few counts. As DNA, the CDR3 is TGCGCCAGCAGCTTGACTGGGGGCGAGTTTGTCAGTCAGTACTTC. Translating it yields CASSLTGGEFVSQYF. V and J are TRBV5-1 and TRBJ2-4, with a weak D call TRBD1 (6 bases). V lost 1 base and J 12 bases, leaving 20 bases between the germline ends. The CDR3 covers 15 residues. Germline CDR1 reads SGHRS; CDR2 reads YFSETQ.

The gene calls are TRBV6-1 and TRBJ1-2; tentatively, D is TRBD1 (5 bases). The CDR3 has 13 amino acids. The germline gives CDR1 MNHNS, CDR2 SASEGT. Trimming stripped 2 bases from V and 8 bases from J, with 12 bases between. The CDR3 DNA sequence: TGTGCCAGCAGTGAAAACGACAGAAGCGGCTACACCTTC. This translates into CASSENDRSGYTF.

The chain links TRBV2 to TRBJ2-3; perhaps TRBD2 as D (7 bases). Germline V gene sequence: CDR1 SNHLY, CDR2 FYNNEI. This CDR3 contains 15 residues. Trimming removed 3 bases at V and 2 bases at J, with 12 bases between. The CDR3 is CASSEGGPLTDTQYF. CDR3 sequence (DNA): TGTGCCAGCAGTGAGGGGGGGCCCCTCACAGATACGCAGTATTTT.

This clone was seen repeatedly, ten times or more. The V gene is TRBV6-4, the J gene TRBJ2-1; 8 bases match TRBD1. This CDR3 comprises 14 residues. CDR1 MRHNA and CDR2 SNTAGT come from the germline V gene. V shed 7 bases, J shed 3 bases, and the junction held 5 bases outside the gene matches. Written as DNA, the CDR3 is TGTGCCAGCACCCCCGGACAGGGCTACAATGAGCAGTTCTTC. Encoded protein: CASTPGQGYNEQFF.

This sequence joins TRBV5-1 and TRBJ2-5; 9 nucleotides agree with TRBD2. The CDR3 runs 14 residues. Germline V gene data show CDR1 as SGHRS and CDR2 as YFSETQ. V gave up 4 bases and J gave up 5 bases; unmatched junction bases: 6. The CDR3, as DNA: TGCGCCAGCAGCCCAGCGGGGGGCCGCGAGACCCAGTACTTC. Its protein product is CASSPAGGRETQYF. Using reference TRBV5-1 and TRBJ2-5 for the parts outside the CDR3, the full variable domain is KAGVTQTPRYLIKTRGQQVTLSCSPISGHRSVSWYQQTPGQGLQFLFEYFSETQRNKGNFPGRFSGRQFSNSRSEMNVSTLELGDSALYLCASSPAGGRETQYFGPGTRLLVL.

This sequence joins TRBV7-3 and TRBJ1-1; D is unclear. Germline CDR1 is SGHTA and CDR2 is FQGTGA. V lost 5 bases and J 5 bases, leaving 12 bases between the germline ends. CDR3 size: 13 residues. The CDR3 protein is CASSPGGRTEAFF. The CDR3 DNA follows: TGTGCCAGCAGCCCAGGTGGTAGGACTGAAGCTTTCTTT. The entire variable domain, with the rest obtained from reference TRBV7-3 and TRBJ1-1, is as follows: GAGVSQTPSNKVTEKGKYVELRCDPISGHTALYWYRQSLGQGPEFLIYFQGTGAADDSGLPNDRFFAVRPEGSVSTLKIQRTERGDSAVYLCASSPGGRTEAFFGQGTRLTVV.

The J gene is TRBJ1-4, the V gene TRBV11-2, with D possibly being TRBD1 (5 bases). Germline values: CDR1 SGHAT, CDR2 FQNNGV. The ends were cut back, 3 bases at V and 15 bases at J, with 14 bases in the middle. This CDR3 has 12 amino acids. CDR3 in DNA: TGTGCCAGCAGCTTGGGACTCCAACCGGTGTTTTTT. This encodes CASSLGLQPVFF. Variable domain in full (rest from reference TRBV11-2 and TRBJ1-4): EAGVAQSPRYKIIEKRQSVAFWCNPISGHATLYWYQQILGQGPKLLIQFQNNGVVDDSQLPKDRFSAERLKGVDSTLKIQPAKLEDSAVYLCASSLGLQPVFFGSGTQLSVL.

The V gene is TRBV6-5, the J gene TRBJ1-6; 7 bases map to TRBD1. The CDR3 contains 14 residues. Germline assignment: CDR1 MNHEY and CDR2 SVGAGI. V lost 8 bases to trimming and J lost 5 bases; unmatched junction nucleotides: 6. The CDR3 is CASRQGRDNSPLHF. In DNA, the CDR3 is TGTGCCAGCCGACAGGGTAGGGATAATTCACCCCTCCACTTT.

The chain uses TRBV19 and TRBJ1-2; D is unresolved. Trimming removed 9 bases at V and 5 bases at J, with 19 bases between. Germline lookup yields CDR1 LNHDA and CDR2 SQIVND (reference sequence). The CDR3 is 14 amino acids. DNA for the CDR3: TGTGCCAGCTATACCTCGGCACAGCAGTATGGCTACACCTTC. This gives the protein CASYTSAQQYGYTF.

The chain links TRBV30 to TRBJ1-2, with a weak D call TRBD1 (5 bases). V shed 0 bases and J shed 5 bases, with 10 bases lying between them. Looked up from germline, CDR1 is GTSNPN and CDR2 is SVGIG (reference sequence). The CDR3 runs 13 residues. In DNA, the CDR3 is TGTGCCTGGAGTGTACCAGGGCGTTATGGCTACACCTTC. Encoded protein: CAWSVPGRYGYTF.

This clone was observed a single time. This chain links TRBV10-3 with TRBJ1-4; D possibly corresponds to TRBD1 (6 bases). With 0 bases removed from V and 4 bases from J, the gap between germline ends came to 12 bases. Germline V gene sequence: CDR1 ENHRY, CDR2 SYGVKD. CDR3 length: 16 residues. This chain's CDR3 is CAISESLDSRNEKLFF. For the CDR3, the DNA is TGTGCCATCAGTGAGTCGTTGGACAGCCGTAATGAAAAACTGTTTTTT.

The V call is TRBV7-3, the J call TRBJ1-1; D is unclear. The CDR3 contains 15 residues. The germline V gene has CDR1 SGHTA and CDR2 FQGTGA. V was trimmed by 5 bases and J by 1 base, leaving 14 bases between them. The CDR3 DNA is TGTGCCAGCAGCCCTCGGGGAAGGCAGAACACTGAAGCTTTCTTT. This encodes CASSPRGRQNTEAFF.

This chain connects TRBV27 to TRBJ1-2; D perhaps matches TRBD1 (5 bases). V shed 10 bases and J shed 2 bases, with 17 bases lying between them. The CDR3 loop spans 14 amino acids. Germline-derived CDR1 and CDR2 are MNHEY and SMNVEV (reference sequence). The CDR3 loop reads CATRRGGGNYGYTF. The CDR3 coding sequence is TGTGCCACCCGTCGCGGGGGTGGGAACTATGGCTACACCTTC.